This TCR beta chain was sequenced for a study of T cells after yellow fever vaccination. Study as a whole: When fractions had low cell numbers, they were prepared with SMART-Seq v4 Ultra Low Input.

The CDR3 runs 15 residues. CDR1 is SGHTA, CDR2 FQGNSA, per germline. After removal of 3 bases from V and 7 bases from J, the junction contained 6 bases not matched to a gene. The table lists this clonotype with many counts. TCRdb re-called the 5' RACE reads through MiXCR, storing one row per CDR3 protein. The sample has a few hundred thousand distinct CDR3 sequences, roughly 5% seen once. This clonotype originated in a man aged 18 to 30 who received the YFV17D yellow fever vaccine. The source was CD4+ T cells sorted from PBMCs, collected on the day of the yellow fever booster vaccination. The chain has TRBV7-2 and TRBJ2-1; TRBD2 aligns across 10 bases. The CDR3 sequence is CASSLAAGGQNEQFF. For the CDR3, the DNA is TGTGCCAGCAGCTTGGCAGCGGGGGGGCAAAATGAGCAGTTCTTC.